This T cell receptor beta chain is drawn from a study of blood T cell repertoires in COVID-19. The CDR3 has 14 residues. V lost 3 bases and J 1 base, leaving 9 bases between the germline ends. Germline CDR1 is KGHSH and CDR2 is LQKENI. Details on this clone: The sample holds other DNA sequences that translate to the same CDR3.

Libraries were prepared by immunoSEQ multiplex PCR; TCRdb keeps only in-frame clonotypes and omits some of them. Of around 300,000 clones listed, roughly 90% are singletons. The sequenced material came from peripheral blood. This clonotype originated in a man between 50 and 59 years old with acute or convalescent COVID-19. The chain links TRBV18 to TRBJ1-1, with D tentatively TRBD1 (5 bases). Here the CDR3 reads CASSPSTGNTEAFF. The CDR3 bases are TGTGCCAGCTCACCGTCAACAGGGAACACTGAAGCTTTCTTT.